A selection of T cell receptor beta chains follows, all from one sample in a study of cytomegalovirus exposure and HLA in healthy donors. Generated by immunoSEQ multiplex PCR, the TCRdb table keeps only in-frame clones and is missing some. In the table there are some 68,000 clones, roughly 95% of which are singletons. The sequencing input was PBMCs. Receptors originate from a man between 18 and 29 years old in good health and CMV-seronegative. Each CDR3 is given with its conserved first and last residue. D genes are given only for firm matches. Size values are once, few and many counts, or a class for expanded clones, and some rows have none.

>-|TRBJ2-3|TRBV27|TRBD2
CASSPSGSSGDTQYF
TGTGCCAGCAGCCCGAGCGGGAGTTCGGGAGATACGCAGTATTTT
>-|TRBJ2-1|TRBV5-6|-
CASNQGYNEQFF
TGTGCCAGCAATCAGGGCTACAATGAGCAGTTCTTC
>-|TRBJ2-1|TRBV28|-
CASSFRGDNEQFF
TGTGCCAGCAGTTTTCGAGGAGACAATGAGCAGTTCTTC
>once|TRBJ1-1|TRBV19|TRBD1
CASSIEDRGTEAFF
TGTGCCAGTAGTATCGAAGACAGGGGCACTGAAGCTTTCTTT
>-|TRBJ1-3|TRBV7-9|-
CASSLVGQHGNTIYF
TGTGCCAGCAGCTTAGTCGGACAGCACGGAAACACCATATATTTT
>once|TRBJ2-1|TRBV9|-
CASSVVGAYNEQFF
TGTGCCAGCAGCGTAGTAGGAGCCTACAATGAGCAGTTCTTC
>-|TRBJ2-3|TRBV7-3|TRBD2
CASSLGTSGRDTQYF
TGTGCCAGCAGTTTGGGGACTAGCGGGAGGGATACGCAGTATTTT
>-|TRBJ1-2|TRBV7-9|TRBD1
CASSGDRLNGYTF
TGTGCCAGCAGCGGGGACAGGTTGAATGGCTACACCTTC
>-|TRBJ1-1|TRBV6-6|TRBD1
CASSSGQGLGNTEAFF
TGTGCCAGCAGTTCCGGACAGGGTTTGGGGAACACTGAAGCTTTCTTT
>once|TRBJ2-7|TRBV5-8|TRBD1
CASSWGRTGGYEQYF
TGTGCCAGCAGCTGGGGTCGTACAGGGGGTTACGAGCAGTACTTC
>-|TRBJ2-4|TRBV9|-
CASSPSIQGGENIQYF
TGTGCCAGCAGTCCCTCCATTCAGGGAGGCGAAAACATTCAGTACTTC
>once|TRBJ2-7|TRBV5-6|TRBD1
CASSFGTGSYEQYF
TGTGCCAGCAGCTTCGGGACAGGGTCGTACGAGCAGTACTTC
>once|TRBJ1-1|TRBV19|TRBD1
CASSGQGVTEAFF
TGTGCCAGTAGTGGACAGGGGGTAACTGAAGCTTTCTTT
>-|TRBJ2-1|TRBV7-9|-
CASRPPDSPYNEQFF
TGTGCCAGCAGGCCCCCGGACAGTCCCTACAATGAGCAGTTCTTC
>-|TRBJ2-2|TRBV19|TRBD1
CASSIFPARGRSAGELFF
TGTGCCAGTAGTATCTTTCCGGCCAGGGGGCGCTCGGCCGGGGAGCTGTTTTTT
>-|TRBJ1-2|TRBV7-9|TRBD1
CASSPPAGGDGYTF
TGTGCCAGCAGTCCCCCGGCAGGGGGCGATGGCTACACCTTC
>-|TRBJ2-1|TRBV5-5|-
CASSLIRQDNEQFF
TGTGCCAGCAGCCTTATACGACAGGACAATGAGCAGTTCTTC
>-|TRBJ1-2|TRBV11-2|-
CASSRSRGNYGYTF
TGTGCCAGCAGCCGGAGTCGGGGGAACTATGGCTACACCTTC
>-|TRBJ2-5|TRBV7-2|TRBD2
CASSLGLAGVWETQYF
TGTGCCAGCAGCTTAGGACTAGCGGGAGTTTGGGAGACCCAGTACTTC
>-|TRBJ2-7|TRBV28|-
CASSPGREYEQYF
TGTGCCAGCAGCCCCGGCAGGGAATACGAGCAGTACTTC
>-|TRBJ1-6|TRBV14|-
CASSQDQGSSPLHF
TGTGCCAGCAGCCAAGATCAGGGTAGTTCACCCCTCCACTTT
>-|TRBJ1-2|TRBV6-5|-
CASSYSISTAHGYTF
TGTGCCAGCAGTTACTCTATTTCGACAGCACATGGCTACACCTTC
>-|TRBJ1-1|TRBV6-1|TRBD1
CASTWDRGPTEAFF
TGTGCCAGCACCTGGGACAGGGGACCCACTGAAGCTTTCTTT
>-|TRBJ2-2|TRBV30|-
CAWSQSGELFF
TGTGCCTGGAGTCAGTCCGGGGAGCTGTTTTTT
>-|TRBJ1-1|TRBV2|-
CASNEGGGTEAFF
TGTGCCAGCAACGAAGGGGGGGGCACTGAAGCTTTCTTT
>-|TRBJ1-5|TRBV6-1|-
CASSSTSNQPQHF
TGTGCCAGCAGTTCGACAAGCAATCAGCCCCAGCATTTT
>-|TRBJ2-3|TRBV7-9|-
CASSLEHTDTQYF
TGTGCCAGCAGCTTAGAGCACACAGATACGCAGTATTTT
>once|TRBJ2-1|TRBV29-1|-
CSVFNNEQFF
TGCAGCGTTTTCAACAATGAGCAGTTCTTC
>-|TRBJ1-2|TRBV28|TRBD1
CASSSYRGYGYTF
TGTGCCAGCAGTTCTTACAGGGGTTATGGCTACACCTTC
>-|TRBJ1-2|TRBV27|-
CASSKQAANTFGYTF
TGTGCCAGCAGTAAACAGGCGGCGAATACCTTTGGCTACACCTTC
>-|TRBJ2-7|TRBV6-5|TRBD2
CASSYSPSGSSYEQYF
TGTGCCAGCAGTTACTCTCCTAGCGGGAGCTCCTACGAGCAGTACTTC
>-|TRBJ2-1|TRBV13|-
CASSSPRDSSYNEQFF
TGTGCCAGCAGCTCGCCCAGGGACTCGTCCTACAATGAGCAGTTCTTC
>-|TRBJ1-5|TRBV2|-
CASSDREGGNQPQHF
TGTGCCAGCAGTGACCGTGAGGGCGGCAATCAGCCCCAGCATTTT
>-|TRBJ1-1|TRBV4-1|-
CASSSLPQTLNTEAFF
TGCGCCAGCAGTTCTTTGCCGCAAACACTGAACACTGAAGCTTTCTTT
>-|TRBJ2-3|TRBV14|-
CASSQYNVLVGVQDTQYF
TGTGCCAGCAGCCAATACAACGTACTAGTCGGGGTACAGGATACGCAGTATTTT
>-|TRBJ2-1|TRBV6-1|-
CASSGRSTHGYNEQFF
TGTGCCAGCAGTGGCCGGTCCACTCATGGCTACAATGAGCAGTTCTTC
>once|TRBJ2-1|TRBV5-1|TRBD2
CASSGRGEPYNEQFF
TGCGCCAGCTCCGGGCGGGGGGAACCTTACAATGAGCAGTTCTTC
>-|TRBJ2-1|TRBV7-2|TRBD2
CASGGSEQFF
TGTGCCAGCGGCGGGAGTGAGCAGTTCTTC
>-|TRBJ2-1|TRBV6-6|TRBD2
CASSPQTSVNEQFF
TGTGCCAGCAGTCCCCAGACTAGCGTCAATGAGCAGTTCTTC
>-|TRBJ2-7|TRBV6-5|-
CASRQGTHEQYF
TGTGCCAGCAGGCAGGGAACCCACGAGCAGTACTTC
>-|TRBJ2-2|TRBV29-1|TRBD2
CSVEDHVLAEGMNTGELFF
TGCAGCGTTGAAGATCATGTACTAGCGGAAGGAATGAACACCGGGGAGCTGTTTTTT
>-|TRBJ2-2|TRBV30|-
CAWTPLPRDTGELFF
TGTGCCTGGACCCCCCTACCCCGGGATACCGGGGAGCTGTTTTTT
>-|TRBJ1-5|TRBV6-5|-
CASSSTSNQPQHF
TGTGCCAGCAGTTCGACAAGCAATCAGCCCCAGCATTTT